This T cell receptor beta chain derives from a study of OX40 agonist ivuxolimab in advanced cancers. The germline V and J ends were trimmed by 4 bases and 5 bases, with 22 bases remaining between them. Germline-derived CDR1 and CDR2 are SGHRS and YFSETQ. This CDR3 is 16 amino acids long. Some clones are missing from TCRdb's copy, which holds only in-frame ones; the method was immunoSEQ multiplex PCR. Among approximately 82,000 clones listed, around 88% were seen once. This material consisted of CD4+ or CD8+ T cells sorted from blood, taken in a trial of the OX40 agonist ivuxolimab. The sequence was obtained from an adult with an advanced solid tumor such as melanoma, head and neck, liver or kidney cancer. V gene TRBV5-1 combines with J gene TRBJ2-7, with a possible D match to TRBD2 (5 bases). CDR3 sequence reads: CASSEGLQLRKDEQYF. The CDR3 DNA is TGCGCCAGCAGCGAGGGTTTACAGCTTCGGAAGGACGAGCAGTACTTC. Complete variable domain (other parts from reference TRBV5-1 and TRBJ2-7): KAGVTQTPRYLIKTRGQQVTLSCSPISGHRSVSWYQQTPGQGLQFLFEYFSETQRNKGNFPGRFSGRQFSNSRSEMNVSTLELGDSALYLCASSEGLQLRKDEQYFGPGTRLTVT.